The table lists the clone carrying this TCR beta chain with a count of one. The sample comes from a study of shared clonotypes between healthy human individuals. This table comes from immunoSEQ multiplex PCR, and its TCRdb copy is limited to in-frame clones, with some not included. Among millions of clones listed, 90% to 95% were seen once. V gave up 6 bases and J gave up 4 bases, with 9 bases separating them. Germline CDR1 reads MNHEY; CDR2 reads SVGAGI. The CDR3 length is 12 residues. This TCR was sampled from a man younger than 30 in good health. The sample consisted of naive CD4+ T cells sorted from blood. Described subset: CD45RA+ positively selected. The chain uses TRBV6-5 and TRBJ1-2, with D tentatively TRBD1 (5 bases). The CDR3 DNA sequence: TGTGCCAGCAGCCAGGGTCGCTATGGCTACACCTTC. Translation gives CASSQGRYGYTF.